One sample yielded the 13 T cell receptor beta chains listed below, sequenced in a study of T-cell memory formation after mild COVID-19. TCRdb redid the calling of the 5' RACE reads with MiXCR, one entry per CDR3 protein. Among 250,000 to 350,000 distinct CDR3 sequences listed, roughly 15% were seen once. The sample taken for sequencing was PBMCs or a T cell subset sorted from them (not recorded which). These receptors all stem from a young man who had mild COVID-19 (a few samples of this study predate the infection). Cell type and time point are not known.

This clonotype was observed a handful of times. The gene calls are TRBV6-2 or TRBV6-3 and TRBJ2-7, with TRBD2 matching over 9 bases. The CDR3 covers 16 residues. Germline V lookup: CDR1 MNHEY, CDR2 SVGEGT. The V gene end was trimmed by 0 bases and the J gene end by 3 bases; junction bases not matched to a gene: 6. DNA for the CDR3: TGTGCCAGCAGTTACTCGATAGCGGGGGTGAACTACGAGCAGTACGTC. This codes for CASSYSIAGVNYEQYV.

This chain joins TRBV28 and TRBJ2-2, with 7 positions matching TRBD1. The CDR3 covers 14 residues. CDR1 is MDHEN, CDR2 SYDVKM, per germline. Trimming at V came to 6 bases and at J to 7 bases, leaving 8 bases not matched to a gene. This CDR3 reads CASRLRGLDGELFF. The CDR3 DNA reads TGTGCCAGCAGGTTGAGGGGGCTCGACGGGGAGCTGTTTTTT.

This chain links TRBV24-1 with TRBJ2-1; either TRBD1 or TRBD2 may supply D (5 bases each). Per germline, CDR1 KGHDR and CDR2 SFDVKD. There are 13 residues in the CDR3. The ends were cut back, 4 bases at V and 10 bases at J, with 13 bases in the middle. CDR3 nucleotide sequence: TGTGCCACCAGTGACCTAGAGGGGTTCGAGCAGTTCTTC. Protein: CATSDLEGFEQFF.

The V and J genes are TRBV6-6 and TRBJ2-3; D might be TRBD2 (6 bases). The germline V gene encodes CDR1 MNHNY and CDR2 SVGAGI (reference sequence). The CDR3 is 16 amino acids. V lost 5 bases and J lost 6, with 21 bases in between. The CDR3 DNA sequence: TGTGCCAGCAGTCCCCGGGACTCGACGATCTTCGATACGCAGTATTTT. This encodes CASSPRDSTIFDTQYF.

This clonotype was detected a few times. This chain links TRBV21-1 with TRBJ2-4; the tabulated D call, TRBD1, remains unverified against the DNA. TRBV21-1 is marked as a pseudogene. This CDR3 spans 14 amino acids. The CDR3 DNA reads TGTGCCAGCAGCAAAGACAGGAACAAAAACATTCAGTACTTC. It specifies CASSKDRNKNIQYF.

This clonotype was recorded a few times. The J gene is TRBJ2-1, the V gene TRBV6-2 or TRBV6-3; tentatively, D is TRBD2 (6 bases). V was shortened by 3 bases and J by 4 bases, with 25 bases between the two germline ends. CDR1 and CDR2 from the germline V gene are MNHEY and SVGEGT. The CDR3 loop spans 19 amino acids. As DNA, the CDR3 is TGTGCCAGCAGTTATGAGTTCGCGGTTGGGACTCTGCAGTACAATGAGCAGTTCTTC. It is translated as CASSYEFAVGTLQYNEQFF.

The chain uses TRBV19 and TRBJ2-3; a possible D gene is TRBD1 (5 bases). Trimming removed 5 bases from V and 1 base from J, with 13 bases in between. Germline V CDR1 and CDR2: LNHDA, SQIVND (reference sequence). This CDR3 is built from 15 residues. In DNA form, the CDR3 reads TGTGCCAGTAGTGTAACAGGTCACGGCACAGATACGCAGTATTTT. As protein: CASSVTGHGTDTQYF.

The chain links TRBV7-9 to TRBJ1-2, with 7 bases identical to TRBD1. Germline V gives CDR1 SEHNR, CDR2 FQNEAQ (reference sequence). This CDR3 is built from 16 residues. J gave up 8 bases and V 3 bases, and 15 bases lay outside the gene matches. The CDR3, as DNA: TGTGCCAGCAGCTTTGAAGGGACAGCGGCCCTCTACGGCTACACCTTC. Protein product: CASSFEGTAALYGYTF.

This clonotype was seen more than once but under ten times. V is TRBV2 and J is TRBJ1-2; D is ambiguous. The CDR3 consists of 13 residues. Germline assignment: CDR1 SNHLY and CDR2 FYNNEI. V lost 0 bases to trimming and J lost 0 bases, with 2 bases between them. The CDR3: CASSEAANYGYTF. The CDR3 nucleotides read TGTGCCAGCAGTGAAGCAGCTAACTATGGCTACACCTTC. The complete variable domain, with remaining parts taken from reference TRBV2 and TRBJ1-2, reads EPEVTQTPSHQVTQMGQEVILRCVPISNHLYFYWYRQILGQKVEFLVSFYNNEISEKSEIFDDQFSVERPDGSNFTLKIRSTKLEDSAMYFCASSEAANYGYTFGSGTRLTVV.

This clonotype was picked up a small number of times. V is TRBV7-2 and J is TRBJ2-3; 7 positions match TRBD2. The V gene's germline CDR1 is SGHTA and CDR2 FQGNSA. The ends lost 5 bases at V and 6 bases at J; junction bases unmatched: 8. This CDR3 is built from 14 residues. The DNA for the CDR3 is TGTGCCAGCAGCGGCGGGGGTTGGAGGGATACGCAGTATTTT. Encoded protein: CASSGGGWRDTQYF. Variable domain in full (rest from reference TRBV7-2 and TRBJ2-3): GAGVSQSPSNKVTEKGKDVELRCDPISGHTALYWYRQSLGQGLEFLIYFQGNSAPDKSGLPSDRFSAERTGGSVSTLTIQRTQQEDSAVYLCASSGGGWRDTQYFGPGTRLTVL.

The gene calls are TRBV24-1 and TRBJ2-7; 8 bases map to TRBD1. The CDR3 runs to 15 residues. Germline V lookup: CDR1 KGHDR, CDR2 SFDVKD. V lost 7 bases and J lost 4; bases outside the gene matches: 11. As DNA, the CDR3 is TGTGCCACCAGACCAGGGGGCGCGCGTAGGTACGAGCAGTACGTC. Amino acids: CATRPGGARRYEQYV.

This clonotype appeared a few times. The genes are TRBV20-1 and TRBJ1-1; D is uncertain. This CDR3 is built from 14 residues. CDR1 DFQATT and CDR2 SNEGSKA come from the germline V gene (reference sequence). V was pared by 6 bases and J by 3 bases, with 17 bases between. The CDR3 sequence: CSALTGRGDTEAFF. CDR3 bases: TGCAGTGCCCTGACCGGACGGGGAGACACTGAAGCTTTCTTT.

This clonotype turned up a few times. The CDR3 DNA sequence: TGCGCCAGCAGCCAAGTGGCTCGGGCGGATACGCAGTATTTT. This gives the protein CASSQVARADTQYF. The rearrangement uses TRBV4-3 and TRBJ2-3, with no clear D. Germline V gene sequence: CDR1 LGHNA, CDR2 YSLEER. The CDR3 consists of 14 residues. V shed 1 base and J shed 6 bases, with 11 bases lying between them.